The 28 T cell receptor beta chains below were found in one sample sequenced in a study of cytomegalovirus exposure and HLA in healthy donors (dated by TCRdb to about 2017). The method was the immunoSEQ multiplex PCR assay. TCRdb carries this immuneACCESS record with in-frame sequences only. Its versions omit some clonotypes, under half of them owing to an unresolved V gene in the studies checked, with the rest unexplained. The sample profile shows roughly 200,000 clones; around nine tenths of them were found once. Clones ranked in the top ten supply 6% to 8% of the sample. Sequencing used PBMCs. Every receptor here comes from a man aged 25 to 45 in good health and CMV-seropositive.

This sequence joins TRBV6-6 and TRBJ1-2; 7 nucleotides agree with TRBD1. CDR1 MNHNY and CDR2 SVGAGI come from the germline V gene (reference sequence). The CDR3 is 16 amino acids. Trimming took 7 bases from V and 0 from J; bases not matched to a gene: 11. The CDR3 DNA reads TGTGCCAGCAACCTTGGGACAGCTGCCACTAACTATGGCTACACCTTC. This translates into CASNLGTAATNYGYTF.

The chain joins TRBV11-1 to TRBJ2-7, with D perhaps TRBD2 (5 bases). The V and J ends lost 6 bases and 2 bases respectively, with 17 bases between them. CDR3 length: 15 residues. CDR1 is SGHAT and CDR2 is FQDESV in the germline V gene (reference sequence). In DNA form, the CDR3 reads TGTGCCAGCAGTCCGATGTTGCGGGCGACCTACGAGCAGTACTTC. It yields the protein CASSPMLRATYEQYF.

This chain connects TRBV6-4 to TRBJ2-2; 7 bases are shared with TRBD1. The V and J ends lost 4 bases and 2 bases, in that order; junction bases with no gene match: 1. This CDR3 has 14 residues. From germline, CDR1 is MRHNA and CDR2 SNTAGT. The CDR3 protein is CASSGDSNTGELFF. In DNA form, the CDR3 reads TGTGCCAGCAGTGGGGACAGTAACACCGGGGAGCTGTTTTTT.

The rearrangement links TRBV12-5 to TRBJ1-1; a possible D gene is TRBD1 (6 bases). In germline, CDR1 is LGHNT, CDR2 FRNRAP. The CDR3 consists of 13 residues. V was cut by 5 bases and J by 9 bases, with 16 bases left in between. CDR3 sequence reads: CASGLSGTSKAFF. CDR3 nucleotides: TGTGCTAGTGGTCTGTCCGGGACATCCAAAGCTTTCTTT.

The DNA for the CDR3 is TGTGCCAGCAGTGAATACGAAGGGGGCAGGGCGTCCTACGAGCAGTACTTC. Protein product: CASSEYEGGRASYEQYF. The chain combines TRBV25-1 with TRBJ2-7; 7 bases are shared with TRBD1. The germline V gene encodes CDR1 MGHDK and CDR2 SYGVNS. The CDR3 runs 17 residues. The ends lost 0 bases at V and 1 base at J; junction bases unmatched: 9.

V usage is TRBV5-1 and J usage is TRBJ2-7, with D tentatively TRBD1 (6 bases). Between the trimmed V and J ends, which lost 1 base and 5 bases, there was a span of 13 bases. The CDR3 consists of 14 residues. CDR1 is SGHRS, CDR2 YFSETQ, per germline. In DNA, the CDR3 is TGCGCCAGCAGCTTGACAGGGTCGCTGAACGAGCAGTACTTC. Its translation is CASSLTGSLNEQYF.

Only a few counts were recorded for this clone. V and J are TRBV11-2 and TRBJ2-1; 10 nucleotides line up with TRBD2. The CDR3 extends over 15 amino acids. Germline-derived CDR1 and CDR2 are SGHAT and FQNNGV. With 0 bases clipped from V and 7 bases from J, the junction kept 3 bases outside the gene matches. CDR3 nucleotides: TGTGCCAGCAGCTTAGAAGGGACTAGCGAGAATGAGCAGTTCTTC. Protein sequence: CASSLEGTSENEQFF.

Only one count was recorded for this clone. The chain employs TRBV12-5 and TRBJ1-1; D unresolved. In germline, CDR1 is LGHNT, CDR2 FRNRAP. The CDR3 is made up of 13 amino acids. V was shortened by 3 bases and J by 1 base, with 6 bases between the two germline ends. The CDR3: CASGLYENTEAFF. CDR3 nucleotides: TGTGCTAGTGGTTTATACGAGAACACTGAAGCTTTCTTT.

The chain uses TRBV6-5 and TRBJ1-5; D ambiguous. V was pared by 3 bases and J by 2 bases, with 14 bases between. The CDR3 contains 16 residues. The germline V gene encodes CDR1 MNHEY and CDR2 SVGAGI. CDR3 sequence (DNA): TGTGCCAGCAGTTATTCCGGGAACGTGGGCAATCAGCCCCAGCATTTT. Protein sequence: CASSYSGNVGNQPQHF.

The V call is TRBV11-1, the J call TRBJ2-6; D not resolved. The germline V gene encodes CDR1 SGHAT and CDR2 FQDESV (reference sequence). The V end was cut by 7 bases, the J end by 0 bases, with 7 bases between. The CDR3 length is 14 residues. CDR3 amino acids: CASNKGSGANVLTF. The CDR3 DNA reads TGTGCCAGCAACAAGGGCTCTGGGGCCAACGTCCTGACTTTC.

The chain recombines TRBV5-1 with TRBJ2-2; D remains ambiguous. CDR1 is SGHRS, CDR2 YFSETQ, per germline. The CDR3 loop spans 15 amino acids. The V end lost 1 base, the J end lost 0 bases, and 7 bases lay between the germline ends. The CDR3 DNA is TGCGCCAGCAGCTTGAAGGCGGCGAACACCGGGGAGCTGTTTTTT. Amino acids: CASSLKAANTGELFF.

This chain uses TRBV11-2 with TRBJ1-2; 9 nucleotides line up with TRBD1. CDR1 and CDR2 from the germline V gene are SGHAT and FQNNGV. The trim removed 2 bases at V and 6 bases at J, leaving 10 bases unmatched. The CDR3 loop spans 16 amino acids. This CDR3 is CASSLSTGQGWDGYTF. In nucleotides, the CDR3 is TGTGCCAGCAGCTTATCTACGGGACAGGGCTGGGATGGCTACACCTTC. Full variable domain (missing parts from reference TRBV11-2 and TRBJ1-2): EAGVAQSPRYKIIEKRQSVAFWCNPISGHATLYWYQQILGQGPKLLIQFQNNGVVDDSQLPKDRFSAERLKGVDSTLKIQPAKLEDSAVYLCASSLSTGQGWDGYTFGSGTRLTVV.

The chain couples TRBV6-1 to TRBJ1-3; D gene uncertain. Germline-derived CDR1 and CDR2 are MNHNS and SASEGT. The V and J ends lost 0 bases and 0 bases respectively, with 6 bases between them. The CDR3 extends over 15 amino acids. The CDR3 DNA follows: TGTGCCAGCAGTGAAGCATCGAGCTCTGGAAACACCATATATTTT. This gives the protein CASSEASSSGNTIYF.

The CDR3 is CASSQDREAFF. CDR3 bases: TGCGCCAGCAGCCAAGACAGAGAAGCTTTCTTT. The chain links TRBV4-3 to TRBJ1-1; D uncertain. Germline CDR1 LGHNA, CDR2 YSLEER. V was clipped by 0 bases and J by 8 bases, with 4 bases between them. This CDR3 contains 11 residues.

The rearrangement joins TRBV5-6 to TRBJ2-3; D remains unclear. Trimming left V 0 bases short and J 7 bases short, with 15 bases between. The CDR3 totals 15 residues. Germline V gives CDR1 SGHDT, CDR2 YYEEEE. Written as DNA, the CDR3 is TGTGCCAGCAGCTTGGCAGGACGGGTGTTATATACGCAGTATTTT. Translating it yields CASSLAGRVLYTQYF. The complete variable domain, with remaining parts taken from reference TRBV5-6 and TRBJ2-3, reads DAGVTQSPTHLIKTRGQQVTLRCSPKSGHDTVSWYQQALGQGPQFIFQYYEEEERQRGNFPDRFSGHQFPNYSSELNVNALLLGDSALYLCASSLAGRVLYTQYFGPGTRLTVL.

This chain uses TRBV10-3 with TRBJ2-1; D call uncertain. CDR1 ENHRY and CDR2 SYGVKD come from the germline V gene. V was shortened by 7 bases and J by 5 bases, with 6 bases between the two germline ends. The CDR3 has 11 amino acids. This CDR3 is CAIMGNNEQFF. The CDR3 DNA sequence: TGTGCCATCATGGGGAACAATGAGCAGTTCTTC.

In DNA, the CDR3 is TGTGCCAGCAGCTTAGGTCCGGGTCAGCCCCAGCATTTT. Its protein is CASSLGPGQPQHF. The chain carries TRBV7-9 and TRBJ1-5; D is uncertain. Germline V gene lookup returns CDR1 SEHNR and CDR2 FQNEAQ (reference sequence). V lost 1 base and J 6 bases, leaving 7 bases between the germline ends. The CDR3 runs to 13 residues.

V gene TRBV7-2 combines with J gene TRBJ2-5; a possible D gene is TRBD1 (6 bases). The CDR3 has 15 residues. Trimming cost V 4 bases and J 4 bases, with 16 bases left between them. Germline CDR1 reads SGHTA; CDR2 reads FQGNSA. The CDR3 DNA reads as TGTGCCAGCAGCTCCCAACAGGGATCGGTAGAGACCCAGTACTTC. The encoded protein is CASSSQQGSVETQYF.

This rearrangement joins TRBV2 to TRBJ2-7; 7 bases are a match to TRBD1. The V and J ends lost 0 bases and 7 bases, in that order; junction bases with no gene match: 6. Germline V lookup: CDR1 SNHLY, CDR2 FYNNEI. The CDR3 is made up of 14 amino acids. CDR3 bases: TGTGCCAGCAGTGAAGCTCGAAGGGGGCAGGAGCAGTACTTC. Translation gives CASSEARRGQEQYF.

The CDR3 DNA is TGTGCCAGCTCACCCGCCGGACTGGCCAACTATGGCTACACCTTC. Encoded protein: CASSPAGLANYGYTF. The V gene is TRBV18, the J gene TRBJ1-2; no reliable D call. V was pared by 3 bases and J by 2 bases, with 13 bases between. Germline loops: CDR1 KGHSH, CDR2 LQKENI. The CDR3 has 15 amino acids.

The CDR3: CASSKGGKYEQYF. CDR3 nucleotide sequence: TGTGCCAGCAGCAAGGGGGGTAAGTACGAGCAGTACTTC. The chain employs TRBV7-9 and TRBJ2-7, with D perhaps matching TRBD1 or TRBD2 (6 bases each). Germline V gene data show CDR1 as SEHNR and CDR2 as FQNEAQ (reference sequence). V lost 5 bases, J lost 4 bases, and 12 bases lay in between. The CDR3 is made up of 13 amino acids. The variable domain in full, with the rest retrieved from reference TRBV7-9 and TRBJ2-7, is DTGVSQNPRHKITKRGQNVTFRCDPISEHNRLYWYRQTLGQGPEFLTYFQNEAQLEKSRLLSDRFSAERPKGSFSTLEIQRTEQGDSAMYLCASSKGGKYEQYFGPGTRLTVT.

J is TRBJ2-1 and V is TRBV25-1, with D hard to call. V shed 4 bases and J shed 12 bases, with 10 bases lying between them. CDR1 and CDR2 from the germline V gene are MGHDK and SYGVNS. This CDR3 is 11 amino acids long. CDR3 sequence: CASSAGVGQFF. The DNA of the CDR3 is TGTGCCAGCAGTGCTGGGGTTGGGCAGTTCTTC.

The V and J genes are TRBV19 and TRBJ2-7, with D unclear. This CDR3 is built from 13 residues. CDR1 is LNHDA, CDR2 SQIVND, per germline (reference sequence). Between the trimmed V and J ends, which lost 1 base and 0 bases, there was a span of 4 bases. The CDR3 DNA reads TGTGCCAGTAGTATAGGGGACTCCTACGAGCAGTACTTC. Protein sequence: CASSIGDSYEQYF.

J is TRBJ2-3 and V is TRBV7-6; TRBD1 matches 7 bases. The V gene's germline CDR1 is SGHVS and CDR2 FNYEAQ. The CDR3 contains 14 residues. V was clipped by 0 bases and J by 4 bases; unmatched bases: 1. This CDR3 reads CASSLAGGADTQYF. Here the CDR3 DNA reads TGTGCCAGCAGCTTAGCAGGGGGCGCAGATACGCAGTATTTT. Together with reference TRBV7-6 and TRBJ2-3, the CDR3 gives the full variable domain: GAGVSQSPRYKVTKRGQDVALRCDPISGHVSLYWYRQALGQGPEFLTYFNYEAQQDKSGLPNDRFSAERPEGSISTLTIQRTEQRDSAMYRCASSLAGGADTQYFGPGTRLTVL.

The genes are TRBV7-9 and TRBJ1-1; D uncertain. Trimming shortened V by 3 bases and J by 6 bases, and 8 bases separated the two germline ends. From germline, CDR1 is SEHNR and CDR2 FQNEAQ (reference sequence). CDR3 length: 12 amino acids. The CDR3 nucleotides are TGTGCCAGCAGCTTTGACCCTTCTGAAGCTTTCTTT. Residues: CASSFDPSEAFF.

The chain links TRBV5-4 to TRBJ1-2; D is undetermined. Germline V CDR1 and CDR2: SGHNT, YYREEE (reference sequence). This CDR3 has 16 residues. Trimming left V 6 bases short and J 0 bases short, with 18 bases between. The CDR3 reads CASTFTVWAANYGYTF. In nucleotides, the CDR3 is TGTGCCAGCACCTTTACGGTATGGGCAGCTAACTATGGCTACACCTTC.

The chain recombines TRBV5-1 with TRBJ2-5; 10 positions agree with TRBD1. V was pared by 4 bases and J by 5 bases, with 5 bases of the junction left unmatched. Germline CDR1 is SGHRS and CDR2 is YFSETQ. The CDR3 has 14 residues. CDR3 DNA: TGCGCCAGCAGCAGGGACAGGGGCGAGGAGACCCAGTACTTC. Its translation is CASSRDRGEETQYF.

The chain links TRBV5-5 to TRBJ1-3; D uncertain. This CDR3 comprises 15 residues. The germline V gene has CDR1 SGHKS and CDR2 YYEKEE (reference sequence). V was cut by 5 bases and J by 3 bases, with 15 bases left in between. The CDR3 here is CASSFIPELGNTIYF. Here the CDR3 DNA reads TGTGCCAGCAGTTTTATCCCCGAACTTGGAAACACCATATATTTT.